A selection of T cell receptor beta chains follows, all from one sample in a study of a mutant IDH1 vaccine in newly diagnosed glioma. No antigen is known for these receptors. Generated by immunoSEQ multiplex PCR, the TCRdb table keeps only in-frame clones and is missing some. The table includes around 44,000 clones, 79% detected once. Sample: PBMCs, taken from a glioma patient whose treatment included an IDH1 peptide vaccine. The receptors originated from a man aged 40-49 years with glioma. Both conserved end residues are part of each CDR3. A D gene is named only where the DNA matches it firmly. Clone size is given for some rows only: seen once, a few or many times, or a class if the clone is expanded.

j_call d_call clone_size v_call cdr3_aa cdr3_nt
TRBJ1-2 - - TRBV5-1 CASSLWSSGGRSTFNYGYTF TGCGCCAGCAGCTTGTGGTCATCCGGGGGCAGGTCGACGTTCAACTATGGCTACACCTTC
TRBJ1-2 - - TRBV27 CASSPLTRLGYTF TGTGCCAGCAGTCCCCTGACCAGGTTGGGCTACACCTTC
TRBJ1-2 TRBD1 - TRBV4-1 CASSQTGTGTVGYTF TGCGCCAGCAGCCAGACCGGGACAGGGACTGTTGGCTACACCTTC
TRBJ2-1 TRBD2 - TRBV9 CASSVEEAGAYNEQFF TGTGCCAGCAGCGTAGAGGAAGCGGGGGCGTACAATGAGCAGTTCTTC
TRBJ1-6 TRBD1 - TRBV6-1 CASSRGQGSSPLHF TGTGCCAGCAGCCGCGGACAGGGCAGTTCACCCCTCCACTTT
TRBJ2-7 TRBD1 - TRBV5-1 CASSSGTGTQEQYF TGCGCCAGCAGCTCCGGGACAGGGACTCAGGAGCAGTACTTC
TRBJ2-5 TRBD2 - TRBV9 CASTRLAGGRETQYF TGTGCCAGCACCAGACTAGCGGGGGGTCGGGAGACCCAGTACTTC
TRBJ1-1 - - TRBV18 CASSPGSGTEAFF TGTGCCAGCTCACCAGGCAGCGGGACTGAAGCTTTCTTT
TRBJ1-1 TRBD1 - TRBV7-3 CASSRTGGNSNTEAFF TGTGCCAGCAGCCGGACAGGGGGTAATTCGAACACTGAAGCTTTCTTT
TRBJ2-3 - few TRBV2 CASSENRDTQYF TGTGCCAGCAGTGAAAATCGGGATACGCAGTATTTT